In this sample, the clone carrying this T cell receptor beta chain turned up a few times. The antigen remains unidentified. This record belongs to a study of identical twins. Template switching added a universal primer site, and cDNA bore unique molecular identifiers. TCRdb itself ran the 5' RACE reads through MiXCR, one entry per CDR3 protein. The sample records some 500,000 distinct CDR3 sequences, 22% being singletons. CDR1 MNHNS and CDR2 SASEGT come from the germline V gene. The CDR3 spans 14 residues. V shed 9 bases and J shed 0 bases, with 14 bases lying between them. General study points: Clonotypes of the beta chain that were abundant in cord blood carried fewer insertions (memory repertoires showed none).

A further study also used this sample, focusing on T cells expressing NK-cell markers. That paper states: Seven HCMV-seropositive donors and one seronegative donor made up the eight sequenced donors. There were a handful of donors in whom these clonotypes also led the CD3+CD56-NKG2C+ fraction.

This rearrangement joins TRBV6-1 to TRBJ1-1; perhaps TRBD1 as D (5 bases). Sequences were obtained from CD4+ T cells sorted from blood. The sequence came from a woman between 18 and 29 years old in good health. The CDR3: CASGTGPMNTEAFF. CDR3 bases: TGTGCCAGTGGAACGGGACCCATGAACACTGAAGCTTTCTTT.